This T cell receptor (beta chain) was found in a study of T-cell reconstitution after alpha-beta-depleted transplantation in children. Unique molecular identifiers were incorporated when the TCRbeta library was constructed. A single record per CDR3 protein comes from TCRdb applying MiXCR to the PCR reads. The sample lists some 450,000 distinct CDR3 sequences; roughly 43% were seen once. Study-wide points: Recipient T cells and thymic progenitors that survived were the source of the high TCRbeta diversity seen at day 60 in some patients.

Remarks on this clonotype: Its antigen is not identified.

The clonotype comes from a girl aged 2-9 years with aplastic anemia, due to receive a stem cell transplant. The sequenced sample was PBMCs, obtained before TCRalphabeta/CD19-depleted stem cell transplant.

The DNA for the CDR3 is TGTGCCAGCGGGGGGGTCAGGATTGGAAACACCATATATTTT. Its translation: CASGGVRIGNTIYF. The rearrangement links TRBV12-3 or TRBV12-4 to TRBJ1-3; perhaps TRBD1 as D (5 bases). The CDR3 covers 14 residues. Trimming left V 8 bases short and J 3 bases short, with 14 bases between.